Listed here are 25 T cell receptor beta chains from one sample, sequenced in a study of cytomegalovirus exposure and HLA in healthy donors. Some clones are missing from TCRdb's copy, which holds only in-frame ones; the method was immunoSEQ multiplex PCR. The sample records 82,000 or so clones, roughly 95% being singletons. The sample comprised PBMCs. The origin of the receptors is a woman under 30 in good health and CMV-seronegative.

The chain is built from TRBV4-3 and TRBJ2-2, with D uncertain. Germline CDR1 LGHNA, CDR2 YSLEER. Trimming left V 0 bases short and J 4 bases short, with 12 bases between. This CDR3 spans 16 amino acids. The CDR3 reads CASSQESWRTTGELFF. The CDR3 DNA reads TGCGCCAGCAGCCAAGAGTCCTGGAGAACCACCGGGGAGCTGTTTTTT.

The chain is built from TRBV7-2 and TRBJ1-1; D is ambiguous. The germline V and J ends were trimmed by 0 bases and 10 bases, with 6 bases remaining between them. The CDR3 spans 11 residues. CDR1 and CDR2 (germline): SGHTA, FQGNSA. CDR3 coding DNA: TGTGCCAGCAGCTTAGCCGTCGTAGCTTTCTTT. Its protein product is CASSLAVVAFF.

J is TRBJ1-5 and V is TRBV27, with TRBD1 as a possible D gene (6 bases). The V end lost 6 bases, the J end lost 0 bases, and 15 bases lay between the germline ends. The germline CDR1 and CDR2 sequences are MNHEY and SMNVEV (reference sequence). The CDR3 length is 16 residues. The CDR3 loop is CASRQGGTYSNQPQHF. The CDR3 nucleotides are TGTGCCAGCAGACAGGGAGGGACCTATAGCAATCAGCCCCAGCATTTT.

In regard to this clone: In the same sample, other DNA sequences code for this CDR3. The V and J genes are TRBV25-1 and TRBJ2-7; 8 positions match TRBD2. Trimming took 5 bases from V and 4 from J; bases not matched to a gene: 1. This CDR3 spans 12 amino acids. The germline V gene has CDR1 MGHDK and CDR2 SYGVNS. The CDR3 nucleotides read TGTGCCAGCAGTCCGGGGGGGTACGAGCAGTACTTC. Translating gives CASSPGGYEQYF.

In this sample, this clone turned up once. The chain has TRBV29-1 and TRBJ2-1; 8 bases align to TRBD1. The germline V gene has CDR1 SQVTM and CDR2 ANQGSEA. The V and J ends lost 1 base and 8 bases, in that order; junction bases with no gene match: 7. The CDR3 is made up of 14 amino acids. The CDR3, as DNA: TGCAGCGTTGAAGGACAGGGGAGGTTATATGAGCAGTTCTTC. Translated, it gives CSVEGQGRLYEQFF.

The chain carries TRBV28 and TRBJ2-5, with a tentative D call TRBD1 (5 bases). V was cut by 5 bases and J by 4 bases, with 20 bases left in between. The CDR3 consists of 16 residues. CDR1 and CDR2 from the germline V gene are MDHEN and SYDVKM. CDR3 in DNA: TGTGCCAGCAGTCCCCCCATGGGCAGGGAAGGAGAGACCCAGTACTTC. This codes for CASSPPMGREGETQYF.

This chain connects TRBV6-5 to TRBJ1-3, with a tentative D call TRBD1 (5 bases). Germline V gives CDR1 MNHEY, CDR2 SVGAGI. Trimming stripped 0 bases from V and 1 base from J, with 7 bases between. The CDR3 runs to 15 residues. The CDR3 protein is CASSYSGGSGNTIYF. The CDR3 DNA follows: TGTGCCAGCAGTTACTCGGGGGGGTCTGGAAACACCATATATTTT.

The chain carries TRBV11-2 and TRBJ2-1, with 7 bases matching TRBD2. This CDR3 spans 15 amino acids. V was clipped by 1 base and J by 5 bases; unmatched bases: 5. From germline, CDR1 is SGHAT and CDR2 FQNNGV. The CDR3 DNA reads as TGTGCCAGCAGCTTAGTCGGGGGGTGGAACAATGAGCAGTTCTTC. It yields the protein CASSLVGGWNNEQFF.

J is TRBJ2-4 and V is TRBV7-2, with 12 bases lining up with TRBD2. From germline, CDR1 is SGHTA and CDR2 FQGNSA. CDR3 length: 17 amino acids. V trimming: 1 base; J trimming: 15 bases; junction bases outside the gene matches: 16. CDR3 in DNA: TGTGCCAGCAGCTTAGTCTCGGCGCTAGCGGGAGGGCCGAGGTGGTACTTC. Translated: CASSLVSALAGGPRWYF.

This rearrangement joins TRBV6-1 to TRBJ2-2; TRBD2 aligns across 10 bases. V gave up 7 bases and J gave up 8 bases; unmatched junction bases: 7. Germline V gene data show CDR1 as MNHNS and CDR2 as SASEGT. The CDR3 runs to 14 residues. CDR3: CASKSGRVRGELFF. The CDR3 nucleotides are TGTGCCAGCAAGAGCGGGAGGGTGAGGGGGGAGCTGTTTTTT.

The chain joins TRBV5-6 to TRBJ1-3, with D possibly matching TRBD1 (5 bases). CDR3 length: 16 residues. Germline CDR1 SGHDT, CDR2 YYEEEE. V gave up 4 bases and J gave up 4 bases, with 18 bases separating them. In nucleotides, the CDR3 is TGTGCCAGCAGCCCCTGGGGTACAGGAGACGGAAACACCATATATTTT. It yields the protein CASSPWGTGDGNTIYF.

The rearrangement links TRBV6-5 to TRBJ2-5; 9 bases agree with TRBD1. CDR1 and CDR2 from the germline V gene are MNHEY and SVGAGI. With 0 bases clipped from V and 4 bases from J, the junction kept 6 bases outside the gene matches. The CDR3 runs to 16 residues. Written as DNA, the CDR3 is TGTGCCAGCAGTTACTCCGGACAGGGGTTCCGAGAGACCCAGTACTTC. This gives the protein CASSYSGQGFRETQYF.

The CDR3 region has the DNA TGTGCCATCTGCGCAGTAGCCGGCAATGAGCAGTTCTTC. Residues: CAICAVAGNEQFF. V usage is TRBV10-3 and J usage is TRBJ2-1; no clear D gene. This CDR3 region has 13 residues. The V end lost 8 bases, the J end lost 6 bases, and 14 bases lay between the germline ends. The germline V gene has CDR1 ENHRY and CDR2 SYGVKD.

V usage is TRBV4-1 and J usage is TRBJ2-6, with D tentatively TRBD1 (5 bases). This CDR3 has 17 amino acids. The germline gives CDR1 MGHRA, CDR2 YSYEKL. The V end lost 2 bases, the J end lost 0 bases, and 11 bases lay between the germline ends. This chain's CDR3 is CASSQKPQGSGANVLTF. In DNA, the CDR3 is TGCGCCAGCAGCCAAAAACCCCAGGGCTCTGGGGCCAACGTCCTGACTTTC.

This chain links TRBV28 with TRBJ2-2; 7 bases fit TRBD1. V shed 7 bases, J shed 2 bases, and the junction held 7 bases outside the gene matches. The CDR3 is made up of 15 amino acids. Looked up from germline, CDR1 is MDHEN and CDR2 is SYDVKM. DNA for the CDR3: TGTGCCAGCACTAGGCGACAGGGTAACACCGGGGAGCTGTTTTTT. Translation gives CASTRRQGNTGELFF.

This chain links TRBV15 with TRBJ2-3, with D tentatively TRBD2 (5 bases). Germline V gene lookup returns CDR1 LNHNV and CDR2 YYDKDF (reference sequence). CDR3 length: 15 residues. The V end was cut by 3 bases, the J end by 5 bases, with 15 bases between. The CDR3 sequence is CATSRPGDLGDTQYF. CDR3 in DNA: TGTGCCACCAGCAGGCCCGGGGATCTGGGAGATACGCAGTATTTT.

The V and J genes are TRBV19 and TRBJ2-2; D unclear. The V and J ends lost 6 bases and 5 bases respectively, with 13 bases between them. The CDR3 covers 14 residues. Germline-derived CDR1 and CDR2 are LNHDA and SQIVND (reference sequence). The CDR3 loop reads CASRVQTETGELFF. The CDR3 DNA reads as TGTGCCAGTAGGGTTCAGACTGAAACCGGGGAGCTGTTTTTT.

Remarks on this clone: Other DNA sequences from this sample encode an identical CDR3 as well. This chain connects TRBV27 to TRBJ2-1; a weak D match, TRBD2 (7 bases). This CDR3 comprises 14 residues. Germline CDR1 MNHEY, CDR2 SMNVEV (reference sequence). V was cut by 5 bases and J by 0 bases, with 8 bases left in between. CDR3: CASSRGGSYNEQFF. DNA of the CDR3: TGTGCCAGCAGTAGGGGGGGCTCCTACAATGAGCAGTTCTTC.

The rearrangement joins TRBV2 to TRBJ2-5, with a tentative D call TRBD2 (5 bases). CDR3 length equals 16 residues. CDR1 is SNHLY and CDR2 is FYNNEI in the germline V gene. The CDR3, as DNA: TGTGCGCGGGCGCCACCCCCAATCCGGGTCAGTGAGACCCAGTACTTC. This codes for CARAPPPIRVSETQYF.

V usage is TRBV5-1 and J usage is TRBJ2-7; 7 bases match TRBD1. Germline V gives CDR1 SGHRS, CDR2 YFSETQ. The CDR3 has 16 residues. Losses at the gene ends were 3 bases for V and 3 bases for J; bases not matched to a gene: 12. The CDR3 spells CASSSIKPGQNYEQYF. Here the CDR3 DNA reads TGCGCCAGCAGCTCAATAAAGCCGGGACAGAACTACGAGCAGTACTTC.

The chain has TRBV5-4 and TRBJ2-5; D gene ambiguous. Germline CDR1 is SGHNT and CDR2 is YYREEE (reference sequence). The CDR3 runs to 14 residues. Trimming took off 4 bases at V and 5 bases at J, with 15 bases between the two ends. The CDR3 DNA is TGTGCCAGCAGCCCCAGATCCTTGCGGGAGACCCAGTACTTC. Amino acid sequence: CASSPRSLRETQYF.

The chain carries TRBV19 and TRBJ2-1; 9 positions agree with TRBD2. Trimming removed 4 bases from V and 1 base from J; junction bases left unmatched: 8. Per the germline V gene, CDR1 is LNHDA and CDR2 is SQIVND (reference sequence). This CDR3 is 17 amino acids long. The CDR3 sequence is CASSTLAGVGSYNEQFF. CDR3 DNA sequence: TGTGCCAGTAGTACGTTAGCGGGAGTCGGATCCTACAATGAGCAGTTCTTC.

The chain is built from TRBV7-9 and TRBJ1-1; D uncertain. V was shortened by 5 bases and J by 3 bases, with 10 bases between the two germline ends. Germline CDR1 SEHNR, CDR2 FQNEAQ (reference sequence). CDR3 length: 13 residues. CDR3 nucleotide sequence: TGTGCCAGCAGCCCGCCCGGGGACACTGAAGCTTTCTTT. It translates to CASSPPGDTEAFF.

The J gene is TRBJ2-7, the V gene TRBV6-5; D remains ambiguous. The CDR3 totals 15 residues. The V and J ends lost 0 bases and 0 bases respectively, with 9 bases between them. From germline, CDR1 is MNHEY and CDR2 SVGAGI. The DNA for the CDR3 is TGTGCCAGCAGTTACTCTGCAGGCCACTCCTACGAGCAGTACTTC. It is translated as CASSYSAGHSYEQYF.

J is TRBJ1-4 and V is TRBV5-1, with a possible D match to TRBD1 (5 bases). Trimming stripped 0 bases from V and 6 bases from J, with 15 bases between. CDR1 is SGHRS and CDR2 is YFSETQ in the germline V gene. There are 16 residues in the CDR3. CDR3 bases: TGCGCCAGCAGCTTGGGACGGGTAGGGGTGGATGAAAAACTGTTTTTT. This codes for CASSLGRVGVDEKLFF.